This record concerns one T cell receptor (beta chain) sequence. Its antigen is undetermined. The data are from a study of tumor-infiltrating lymphocytes in primary liver carcinoma. Study information: Donors underwent surgery for histopathologically diagnosed primary liver carcinoma. Overall study results and limits: Tumor region pairs overlapped more than did tumor-adjacent and tumor-blood pairs. Tumor samples exhibited a significantly greater top-250-clone fraction than blood samples (p = 0.039).

Researchers generated TCR beta cDNA from about 0.5 ug of total RNA, relying on a constant-region primer. Libraries of TCR beta came from three nested multiplex PCR rounds with slightly modified ARM-PCR. Both of the initial two PCR rounds ran for about 9 cycles and employed TRBV1-TRBV30 forward primers alongside a C-beta reverse primer. TCRdb passed the multiplex PCR reads through MiXCR, listing each CDR3 protein once. Of about 330,000 distinct CDR3 sequences in the sample, less than 65% are singletons; the top ten hold roughly 6%. Germline DNA was extracted alongside blood RNA, which was obtained from unsorted whole blood. Germline V gene sequence: CDR1 SQVTM, CDR2 ANQGSEA. V shed 8 bases and J shed 0 bases, with 10 bases lying between them. The CDR3 is 12 amino acids.

This chain connects TRBV29-1 to TRBJ1-1; perhaps TRBD1 as D (5 bases). This clonotype was sampled from a man aged 40-49 years with primary liver carcinoma and hepatitis B virus infection. Sequenced sample: peripheral blood. Here the CDR3 reads CSSTELNTEAFF. DNA of the CDR3: TGCAGCTCGACAGAGTTGAACACTGAAGCTTTCTTT.